This section outlines one TCR beta chain sequence together with its context. This clonotype was seen many times. Its target antigen remains unknown. Within one base of it there is no much larger clone, and no base qualities were kept. Stable Graves' hyperthyroidism was defined as no progression to ophthalmopathy during 18 months of follow-up. Hyperthyroidism patients were aged 18 to 65 years and newly diagnosed, with disease duration of less than 2 months. Exclusion was applied to patients with uncontrolled infections, other autoimmune diseases, pregnancy or lactation. Diagnoses were based on clinical symptoms, serum thyroxine and TRAb, thyroid ultrasound and orbital computed tomography. PBMCs were isolated from around 10 ml of fresh peripheral blood by Ficoll-Paque density gradient centrifugation. Trizol reagent was used to extract total RNA, and RNA quality was then checked on an Agilent 2100 Bioanalyzer.

This entry belongs to a study of T cells in Graves' hyperthyroidism and ophthalmopathy (dated by TCRdb to between 2018 and 2020). About the study as a whole: Peripheral blood was sampled at the time of initial diagnosis, prior to any treatment. TCR Vbeta CDR3 sequencing of some 140 peripheral blood samples (about 45 ophthalmopathy, 70 to 85 hyperthyroidism and approximately 17 progressor patients) is reported in the paper. Whether ophthalmopathy could be predicted prospectively was tested in an independent validation cohort made up of under 20 hyperthyroidism patients plus 17 patients who later progressed to ophthalmopathy. The 100 discovery patients were divided at random into training and test sets in a 7:3 ratio. Following sampling, methimazole starting at 30 mg daily was given to hyperthyroidism patients, and high-dose intravenous methylprednisolone was given to ophthalmopathy patients. In addition, the study compared T-cell repertoires in thyroid tissue and in blood from six Graves' hyperthyroidism patients. To identify TCR V-J signatures that set the groups apart, the researchers used a discovery cohort of roughly 100 patients, made up of 40 to 45 with Graves' ophthalmopathy and 55 to 65 with stable Graves' hyperthyroidism.

Amplification of TCR beta CDR3 regions was carried out from RNA transcripts. For the first round of RT-PCR on the TCR CDR3, the HTBI primer set was used together with the Qiagen OneStep RT-PCR kit. The libraries were constructed in a second round of multiplex PCR and then size-selected and purified. Libraries were sequenced paired-end with 100 bp reads on an Illumina HiSeq2000. The published analysis was carried out like this. SOAPnuke was used to process the raw data, throwing out any read that contained adapters or uncalled bases, had a mean Phred below 15, or lacked an exact constant-primer or identifier match. High-quality paired reads were merged using COPE v1.2.5, and each unique nucleotide sequence was defined as a clonotype. Clonotypes were aligned to IMGT TRBV, TRBD and TRBJ reference segments using MiTCR v1.1. The analysis included only V-J combinations with a frequency above 0.0001, which together covered roughly 99% of the repertoires. A TCS score was defined as the ratio between F50 (clonal expansion) and ExV (chaos), using BLOSUM62-based TCRdist between CDR3 peptides within each V-J. Welch's t-statistics and random forest reduced roughly 500 V-J features to about 13, which were used in a naive Bayes classifier (R e1071). The public sequencing data were trimmed at Q25 with fastp and processed into clonotypes with MiXCR by TCRdb, which kept only in-frame beta chains. Identical CDR3 protein sequences are pooled into one entry, listed with their most common genes and DNA. The V and J calls, along with clone size, are taken from TCRdb and not from the paper's own processing. This sample lists 450,000 to 650,000 distinct CDR3 sequences; less than 25% were detected once. In total, the top ten clones hold about a quarter of the sample.

Broader findings and caveats from the paper: A 13 V-J signature model separated ophthalmopathy from stable hyperthyroidism, with approximately 87% sensitivity and roughly 81% specificity in cross-validation and 80%/75% in testing. No statistical method was used to set the sample size in advance, and investigators knew the group allocation. Most expanded thyroid clonotypes (frequency above 0.001) were also detected in blood, a finding suggesting that blood repertoires may reflect thyroid immune responses. In validation, the model predicted progression to ophthalmopathy a median of roughly six months before onset, with over 60% sensitivity and just under 75% specificity.

CDR1 MDHEN and CDR2 SYDVKM were looked up in the germline V gene. V is reduced by 6 bases and J by 5 bases, leaving a spacing of 16 bases between them. The CDR3 contains 14 residues, cysteine and phenylalanine counted. Left in the record is the CDR3 DNA by itself, 42 bases read in frame from the first base. The chain employs TRBV28 and TRBJ1-2; possibly the D gene is TRBD1, per 5 matching bases. The sample taken for sequencing was blood. The clonotype was recovered from a man aged 18-30 years with Graves' hyperthyroidism. The DNA sequence is as follows: TGTGCCAGCAGCCTCGACCGGGACGTGTATGGCTACACCTTC. It is translated as CASSLDRDVYGYTF.